The sequence of this TCR beta chain was determined in a study of T-cell memory formation after mild COVID-19. TCRdb analysed the 5' RACE reads with MiXCR anew, one entry per CDR3 protein. The sample shows hundreds of thousands of distinct CDR3 sequences, 8.2% of them seen only once. Note on this clonotype: Antigen unknown.

CDR1 and CDR2 (germline): WSHSY, SAAADI. The V and J ends lost 0 bases and 5 bases respectively, with 10 bases between them. This CDR3 spans 14 amino acids. Study outcomes and limitations: The second-wave clones peaking on day 37 were not confirmed as SARS-CoV-2-specific.

Material: PBMCs or a T cell subset sorted from them (not recorded which). This receptor was obtained from a man younger than 30 who had mild COVID-19 (a few samples of this study predate the infection). Cell type and time point are not known. The chain recombines TRBV10-2 with TRBJ2-5; perhaps TRBD1 as D (5 bases). The CDR3 DNA reads TGCGCCAGCAGTGAGTCCCGGACAAAGGAGACCCAGTACTTC. The encoded protein is CASSESRTKETQYF.